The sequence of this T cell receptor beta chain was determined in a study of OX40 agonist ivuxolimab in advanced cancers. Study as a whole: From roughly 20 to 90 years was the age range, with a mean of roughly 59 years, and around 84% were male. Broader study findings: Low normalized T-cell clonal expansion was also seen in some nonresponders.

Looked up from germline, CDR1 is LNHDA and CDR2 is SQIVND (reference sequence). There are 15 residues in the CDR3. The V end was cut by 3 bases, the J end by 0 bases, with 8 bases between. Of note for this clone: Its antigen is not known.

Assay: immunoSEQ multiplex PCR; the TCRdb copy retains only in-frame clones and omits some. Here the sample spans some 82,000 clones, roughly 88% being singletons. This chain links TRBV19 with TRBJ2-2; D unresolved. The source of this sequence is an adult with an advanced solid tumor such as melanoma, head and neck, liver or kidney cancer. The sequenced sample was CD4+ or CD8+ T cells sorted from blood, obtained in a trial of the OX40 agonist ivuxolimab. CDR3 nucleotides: TGTGCCAGTAGTATTTTAAGTGCGAACACCGGGGAGCTGTTTTTT. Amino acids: CASSILSANTGELFF.